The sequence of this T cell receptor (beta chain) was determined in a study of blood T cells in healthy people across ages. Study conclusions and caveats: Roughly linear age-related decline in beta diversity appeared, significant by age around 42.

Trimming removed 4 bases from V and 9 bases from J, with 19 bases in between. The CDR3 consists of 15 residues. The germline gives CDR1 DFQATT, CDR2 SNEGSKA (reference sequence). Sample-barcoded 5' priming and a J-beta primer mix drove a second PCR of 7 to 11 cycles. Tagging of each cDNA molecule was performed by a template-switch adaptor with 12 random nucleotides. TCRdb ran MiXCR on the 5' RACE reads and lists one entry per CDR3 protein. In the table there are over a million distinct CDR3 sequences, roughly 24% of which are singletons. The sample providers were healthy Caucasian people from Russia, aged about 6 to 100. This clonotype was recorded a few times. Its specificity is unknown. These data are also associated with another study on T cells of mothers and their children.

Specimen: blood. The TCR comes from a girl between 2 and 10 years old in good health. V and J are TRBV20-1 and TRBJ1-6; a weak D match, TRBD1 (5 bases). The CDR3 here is CSATPWRGEISPLHF. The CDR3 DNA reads TGCAGTGCTACCCCATGGAGAGGGGAAATTTCACCCCTCCACTTT.